The 22 T cell receptor beta chains presented below share a single source sample, sequenced in a study of radiotherapy plus CTLA-4 blockade in lung cancer. Generated by immunoSEQ multiplex PCR, the TCRdb table keeps only in-frame clones and is missing some. The sample carries 100,000 or so clones, about four fifths recorded once. The material was peripheral blood, obtained from a patient treated with radiotherapy plus ipilimumab. The receptors originated from a human donor with non-small cell lung cancer that progressed on radiotherapy plus ipilimumab.

This chain connects TRBV5-4 to TRBJ2-1, with D tentatively TRBD2 (7 bases). The CDR3 consists of 13 residues. The germline V gene encodes CDR1 SGHNT and CDR2 YYREEE (reference sequence). The germline V and J ends were trimmed by 4 bases and 10 bases, with 15 bases remaining between them. The CDR3 region is CASSMGAGVEQFF. CDR3 DNA sequence: TGTGCCAGCAGCATGGGGGCGGGAGTCGAGCAGTTCTTC.

The genes are TRBV7-6 and TRBJ2-2, with D maybe TRBD2 (5 bases). Germline-derived CDR1 and CDR2 are SGHVS and FNYEAQ. The V and J ends lost 5 bases and 2 bases respectively, with 9 bases between them. There are 14 residues in the CDR3. CDR3 region: CASSTRENTGELFF. In DNA form, the CDR3 reads TGTGCCAGCAGCACCCGGGAAAACACCGGGGAGCTGTTTTTT.

The V call is TRBV28, the J call TRBJ2-5; no clear D gene. The V end lost 6 bases, the J end lost 0 bases, and 14 bases lay between the germline ends. Germline assignment: CDR1 MDHEN and CDR2 SYDVKM. This CDR3 has 15 residues. The CDR3 coding sequence is TGTGCCAGCAGCCCGGCAAAGGGATACCAAGAGACCCAGTACTTC. Translation: CASSPAKGYQETQYF.

The chain employs TRBV10-3 and TRBJ1-4; 8 nucleotides align to TRBD1. Germline values: CDR1 ENHRY, CDR2 SYGVKD. After removal of 10 bases from V and 6 bases from J, the junction contained 10 bases not matched to a gene. The CDR3 covers 14 residues. The CDR3 loop reads CATLGQGQDEKLFF. CDR3 sequence (DNA): TGTGCCACCCTCGGACAGGGTCAGGATGAAAAACTGTTTTTT.

CDR3 nucleotides: TGTGCCTGGAGTACCCCGACAGGAAGGCCAGATACGCAGTATTTT. Translated, it gives CAWSTPTGRPDTQYF. The chain uses TRBV30 and TRBJ2-3, with D possibly TRBD1 on 6 matching bases. The germline V gene has CDR1 GTSNPN and CDR2 SVGIG (reference sequence). The V end lost 2 bases, the J end lost 4 bases, and 16 bases lay between the germline ends. This CDR3 has 15 residues.

The chain employs TRBV5-6 and TRBJ2-7; D call uncertain. CDR3 length equals 12 residues. V was shortened by 4 bases and J by 6 bases, with 11 bases between the two germline ends. Germline loops: CDR1 SGHDT, CDR2 YYEEEE. The CDR3 DNA reads as TGTGCCAGCAGCCTAAGAATCGGCGAGCAGTACGTC. Its protein product is CASSLRIGEQYV.

The chain links TRBV4-1 to TRBJ1-2, with D maybe TRBD1 (5 bases). Germline V gene lookup returns CDR1 MGHRA and CDR2 YSYEKL. CDR3 length: 14 residues. V was cut by 4 bases and J by 5 bases, with 14 bases left in between. CDR3: CASSLEVDRYGYTF. CDR3 sequence (DNA): TGCGCCAGCAGCCTGGAAGTCGACAGATATGGCTACACCTTC.

The V call is TRBV5-1, the J call TRBJ2-5, with unresolved D. Looked up from germline, CDR1 is SGHRS and CDR2 is YFSETQ. The CDR3 covers 13 residues. Deletions cut 3 bases from V and 4 bases from J, with 10 bases between. DNA of the CDR3: TGCGCCAGCAGCTCGACGGGCGCAGAGACCCAGTACTTC. Amino acid sequence: CASSSTGAETQYF.

The chain couples TRBV30 to TRBJ2-3; D remains ambiguous. V dropped 4 bases and J dropped 2 bases, with 7 bases sitting between them. The CDR3 spans 12 residues. Germline assignment: CDR1 GTSNPN and CDR2 SVGIG (reference sequence). As DNA, the CDR3 is TGTGCCTGGAAGGGCGCCACAGATACGCAGTATTTT. Translated: CAWKGATDTQYF.

This rearrangement joins TRBV29-1 to TRBJ2-5, with unresolved D. CDR1 SQVTM and CDR2 ANQGSEA come from the germline V gene. The CDR3 loop spans 11 amino acids. Trimming left V 7 bases short and J 5 bases short, with 11 bases between. The CDR3 nucleotides read TGCAGCGCCGTCTTCGGGGAGACCCAGTACTTC. It translates to CSAVFGETQYF.

The V and J genes are TRBV5-1 and TRBJ2-7; TRBD2 matches at 8 bases. V gave up 0 bases and J gave up 1 base; unmatched junction bases: 3. This CDR3 comprises 15 residues. Germline V lookup: CDR1 SGHRS, CDR2 YFSETQ. Written as DNA, the CDR3 is TGCGCCAGCAGCTTGGGGGCGGGAGGATCCTACGAGCAGTACTTC. Its protein product is CASSLGAGGSYEQYF.

The chain couples TRBV27 to TRBJ2-3; 12 positions agree with TRBD2. This CDR3 comprises 16 residues. J was trimmed by 1 base and V by 3 bases; bases with no gene match: 2. CDR1 is MNHEY and CDR2 is SMNVEV in the germline V gene (reference sequence). The CDR3 spells CASSLTSGSGTDTQYF. CDR3 nucleotides: TGTGCCAGCAGTTTGACTAGCGGGAGTGGCACAGATACGCAGTATTTT.

V is TRBV7-3 and J is TRBJ2-7; TRBD1 aligns across 11 bases. Looked up from germline, CDR1 is SGHTA and CDR2 is FQGTGA. The length of the CDR3 is 15 residues. The V gene end was trimmed by 5 bases and the J gene end by 5 bases; junction bases not matched to a gene: 8. The CDR3 loop is CASSPGQGAPNEQYV. In DNA form, the CDR3 reads TGTGCCAGCAGCCCCGGACAGGGGGCGCCGAACGAGCAGTACGTC.

This chain joins TRBV19 and TRBJ1-5; possibly TRBD1 for D (5 bases). V was trimmed by 7 bases and J by 7 bases, leaving 20 bases between them. Per germline, CDR1 LNHDA and CDR2 SQIVND (reference sequence). The length of the CDR3 is 15 residues. CDR3 sequence: CASTMSIGARQPQHF. The CDR3 coding sequence is TGTGCCAGTACCATGAGTATAGGGGCGCGGCAGCCCCAGCATTTT.

This chain connects TRBV4-1 to TRBJ2-5; 8 nucleotides agree with TRBD1. This CDR3 has 14 amino acids. Germline assignment: CDR1 MGHRA and CDR2 YSYEKL. V lost 3 bases, J lost 5 bases, and 5 bases stayed unmatched. The CDR3 is CASSQGTGGETQYF. The CDR3 bases are TGCGCCAGCAGCCAGGGCACAGGGGGGGAGACCCAGTACTTC.

The V gene is TRBV5-4, the J gene TRBJ2-5; D unclear. CDR1 SGHNT and CDR2 YYREEE come from the germline V gene (reference sequence). The V gene lost 4 bases and the J gene lost 4 bases, with 14 bases spanning the gap. This CDR3 is 14 amino acids long. The CDR3 nucleotides read TGTGCCAGCAGCGCCTATGTCCAGCGAGAGACCCAGTACTTC. It encodes CASSAYVQRETQYF. Variable domain in full (rest from reference TRBV5-4 and TRBJ2-5): ETGVTQSPTHLIKTRGQQVTLRCSSQSGHNTVSWYQQALGQGPQFIFQYYREEENGRGNFPPRFSGLQFPNYSSELNVNALELDDSALYLCASSAYVQRETQYFGPGTRLLVL.

The chain has TRBV28 and TRBJ2-7; 9 bases are a match to TRBD1. Germline values: CDR1 MDHEN, CDR2 SYDVKM. Germline trimming cut 5 bases from V and 4 bases from J; bases unmatched to any gene: 9. This CDR3 has 15 residues. CDR3 sequence reads: CASSPSGTGKYEQYV. CDR3 coding DNA: TGTGCCAGCAGTCCGTCCGGGACAGGGAAGTACGAGCAGTACGTC.

CDR3 DNA sequence: TGTGCCACCCTTACCGAGCTGAACACTGAAGCTTTCTTT. It is translated as CATLTELNTEAFF. The V gene is TRBV28, the J gene TRBJ1-1; the D is unclear. The CDR3 totals 13 residues. The V end lost 10 bases, the J end lost 0 bases, and 12 bases lay between the germline ends. CDR1 MDHEN and CDR2 SYDVKM come from the germline V gene.

V usage is TRBV27 and J usage is TRBJ1-2; a possible D gene is TRBD1 (5 bases). From germline, CDR1 is MNHEY and CDR2 SMNVEV (reference sequence). V shed 5 bases and J shed 2 bases, with 15 bases lying between them. This CDR3 region has 15 residues. CDR3 in DNA: TGTGCCAGCAGTCAAGGACACGTAGCCAACTATGGCTACACCTTC. Its translation: CASSQGHVANYGYTF.

This chain joins TRBV18 and TRBJ2-3, with TRBD1 matching 7 bases. Germline CDR1 and CDR2: KGHSH and LQKENI. The CDR3 runs to 16 residues. After removal of 3 bases from V and 5 bases from J, the junction contained 11 bases not matched to a gene. CDR3 sequence (DNA): TGTGCCAGCTCACCCCGGGGACAGTCGCCAGGAGATACGCAGTATTTT. It is translated as CASSPRGQSPGDTQYF.

The rearrangement uses TRBV19 and TRBJ2-2; either TRBD1 or TRBD2 may supply D (5 bases each). CDR3 size: 19 residues. Trimming pared 4 bases from V and 3 bases from J, leaving 24 bases between. Germline V gene lookup returns CDR1 LNHDA and CDR2 SQIVND (reference sequence). The CDR3 protein is CASSTRVWDPVGYTGELFF. For the CDR3, the DNA is TGTGCCAGTAGTACCAGAGTTTGGGACCCCGTGGGATACACCGGGGAGCTGTTTTTT.

In this sample, this clone turned up a few times. The J gene is TRBJ2-5, the V gene TRBV19; no clear D gene. The CDR3 runs 14 residues. Per germline, CDR1 LNHDA and CDR2 SQIVND (reference sequence). Trimming left V 3 bases short and J 0 bases short, with 8 bases between. CDR3 in amino acids: CASSINLYQETQYF. The CDR3 nucleotides read TGTGCCAGTAGTATCAACTTGTACCAAGAGACCCAGTACTTC.